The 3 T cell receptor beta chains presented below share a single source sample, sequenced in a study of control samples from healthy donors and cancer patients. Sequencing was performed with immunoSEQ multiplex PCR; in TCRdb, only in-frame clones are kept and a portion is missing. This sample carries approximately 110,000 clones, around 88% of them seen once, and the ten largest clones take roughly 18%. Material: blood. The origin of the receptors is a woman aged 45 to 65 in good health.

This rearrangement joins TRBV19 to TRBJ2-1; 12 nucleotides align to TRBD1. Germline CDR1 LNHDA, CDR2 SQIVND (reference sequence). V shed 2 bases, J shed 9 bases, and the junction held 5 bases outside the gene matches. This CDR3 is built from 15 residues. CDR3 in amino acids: CASSIPGTGGSEQFF. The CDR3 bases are TGTGCCAGTAGTATACCCGGGACAGGGGGCTCTGAGCAGTTCTTC.

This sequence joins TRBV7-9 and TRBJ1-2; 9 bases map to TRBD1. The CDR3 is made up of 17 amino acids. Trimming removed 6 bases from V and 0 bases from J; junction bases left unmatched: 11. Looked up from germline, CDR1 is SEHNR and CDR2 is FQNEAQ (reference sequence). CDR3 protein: CASSSLWTGVANYGYTF. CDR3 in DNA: TGTGCCAGCAGTTCTCTATGGACAGGGGTGGCTAACTATGGCTACACCTTC. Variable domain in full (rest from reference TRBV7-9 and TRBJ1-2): DTGVSQNPRHKITKRGQNVTFRCDPISEHNRLYWYRQTLGQGPEFLTYFQNEAQLEKSRLLSDRFSAERPKGSFSTLEIQRTEQGDSAMYLCASSSLWTGVANYGYTFGSGTRLTVV.

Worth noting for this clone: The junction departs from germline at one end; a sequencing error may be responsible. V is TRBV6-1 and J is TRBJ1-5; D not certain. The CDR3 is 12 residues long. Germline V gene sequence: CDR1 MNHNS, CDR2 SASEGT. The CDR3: CASGDPHQPQHF. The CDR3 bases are TGTGCCAGCGGTGACCCCCATCAGCCCCAGCATTTT.